This T cell receptor beta chain was sequenced during a study of early T cells in non-severe SARS-CoV-2 infection (dated by TCRdb to the early 2020s). About the study as a whole: Because TCR sequencing was done on bulk RNA from unsorted whole blood, the alpha and beta chains could not be paired.

Between the V and J ends, shortened by 6 bases and 5 bases respectively, the junction contains 14 bases. The CDR3 goes from the cysteine to the phenylalanine over 12 residues. Only the CDR3 part of the read is kept: 36 bases, read in frame from the first base. Sequences DFQATT (CDR1) and SNEGSKA (CDR2) are obtained from the germline V gene (reference sequence). The paper as a whole reports these results and caveats: VDJdb matching was skewed toward anti-spike CD8 responses and likely underestimated virus-specific expansions, missing private and CD4 specificities.

This was a case-control study nested in a cohort of healthcare workers in London, UK, who had nasopharyngeal swab PCR tests and blood samples taken every week. Healthcare workers were recruited during the week of the UK lockdown, between 23 and 31 March 2020, and followed weekly for up to 16 weeks. A remark on this clonotype: The clone's antigen remains unknown. No base qualities exist here, and no much larger clone lies one base off it.

The library relied on 5' RACE. Sequencing was performed on a NextSeq 500. To correct for sequencing error and PCR bias, the TCR library protocol tagged individual cDNA molecules with unique molecular identifiers. Sequencing covered both TCR alpha and beta chains, and within each sample the abundances of alpha and beta sequences were tightly co-correlated. Processing in the source paper ran as follows. Decombinator V4 was used to annotate the V gene, J gene and CDR3 of the TCR sequences. TCRs were defined as expanded if a significant change between any two time points was detected under a Poisson model with p below 0.0001. TCR abundances were normalised to the total number of TCRs sequenced per sample and were expressed as counts per million. MAIT TCRs were defined by TRAV1-2 paired with TRAJ12, TRAJ20 or TRAJ33, and iNKT TCRs by TRAV10 paired with TRAJ18. A search of VDJdb, accessed on 1 November 2021, was run for TCRs annotated to CMV, EBV and SARS-CoV-2, with TCRs annotated for multiple antigens excluded. TCRdb passed the public sequencing reads through fastp at Q25 and MiXCR, retaining productive beta sequences. Identical CDR3 protein sequences are pooled into one entry, listed with their most common genes and DNA. Here the V and J calls rest on TCRdb's processing, not on the authors' analysis. Present in this sample are tens of thousands of distinct CDR3 sequences, 11% of which were seen just once. The top ten constitute more than 10% of the sample.

This TCR derives from an adult who was a healthcare worker with PCR-confirmed SARS-CoV-2 infection or an uninfected control (not recorded which). The starting material was whole blood, obtained at baseline. Recombination connected TRBV20-1 to TRBJ2-7; the D gene could be either TRBD1 or TRBD2, each agreeing at 5 bases. The DNA reads as follows: TGCAGTGCGGGGGAACCGTTACACGAGCAGTACTTC. This is translated as CSAGEPLHEQYF.